The clone carrying this TCR beta chain was seen repeatedly, ten times or more. Its antigen is unidentified. These data come from a study of T-cell memory formation after mild COVID-19. TCR alpha and TCR beta cDNA libraries carrying sample barcodes and UMIs came from 5'RACE with constant-segment primers. Each CDR3 protein gets one entry after TCRdb re-called the 5' RACE reads with MiXCR. The repertoire holds roughly 29,000 distinct CDR3 sequences, around 12% seen once, with 13% to 15% in the top ten. Whole-study results and caveats: Confirmation was lacking for SARS-CoV-2 specificity of second-wave clones that peaked on day 37. Certain responding clones were present in pre-infection memory, suggesting participation of cross-reactive memory. From day 15 to 85, contracting clones were balanced between CD4 and CD8, whereas later expanders leaned toward CD4+.

Trimming stripped 0 bases from V and 5 bases from J, with 14 bases between. The CDR3 loop spans 16 amino acids. V is TRBV23-1 and J is TRBJ2-1; the D is unclear. TRBV23-1 falls under the ORF class, with uncertain function. The sequencing input was PBMCs or a T cell subset sorted from them (not recorded which). The receptor was isolated from an adult woman who had mild COVID-19 (a few samples of this study predate the infection). Cell type and time point are not known. The DNA of the CDR3 is TGCGCCAGCAGTCAATCGCACCCATGTACAGACAATGAGCAGTTCTTC. This sequence encodes CASSQSHPCTDNEQFF.